Listed below are T cell receptor beta chains from one sample, sequenced in a study of cytomegalovirus exposure and HLA in healthy donors. TCRdb's table, derived via immunoSEQ multiplex PCR, lists solely in-frame clones and lacks some. In the table there are around 97,000 clones, 81% of which are singletons. Material: PBMCs. The source of these receptors is a man in his forties in good health and CMV-seropositive. Both conserved end residues are trimmed from each CDR3.

CDR3: AISDLATGNQPQH; V: TRBV10-3
CDR3: ASSLDRGEETQY; V: TRBV5-1
CDR3: ASSRRTSGSTDTQY; V: TRBV11-3
CDR3: AILATGELF; V: TRBV2
CDR3: ASSETSGVIQPQH; V: TRBV10-2
CDR3: ASSSGTPPDNEQF; V: TRBV7-9
CDR3: ASSLAGSNYGYT; V: TRBV5-4
CDR3: SVGRRTGVTGELF; V: TRBV29-1
CDR3: ASRPPGGPSYEQY; V: TRBV28
CDR3: ASSQTGTDTQY; V: TRBV4-2
CDR3: ASSLGVAGDSNEQF; V: TRBV7-9
CDR3: ASSFGGTGYT; V: TRBV6-5
CDR3: ASSLAADTQY; V: TRBV5-1
CDR3: ASSGFRDRAYNEQF; V: TRBV6-1
CDR3: SVERGQKNTGELF; V: TRBV29-1
CDR3: AISESVAGAYNEQF; V: TRBV10-3
CDR3: AISERSYEQY; V: TRBV10-3
CDR3: ASSEAGYTGELF; V: TRBV9
CDR3: ASERAARNTEAF; V: TRBV2
CDR3: ASSPRSVRGLNGYT; V: TRBV28
CDR3: ASSSYRGRGAYEQY; V: TRBV5-1
CDR3: ASSAGVGLEQY; V: TRBV2
CDR3: ASSLGGAGFTEAF; V: TRBV5-1
CDR3: ASSEPSAVYEQY; V: TRBV10-2
CDR3: ASSTWTSGAGTDTQY; V: TRBV7-8
CDR3: ASNRDRNYGYT; V: TRBV9
CDR3: ARSLYGEFLGISYEQY; V: TRBV5-3
CDR3: ASSSAHQDTQY; V: TRBV7-2
CDR3: ATSRDANYGYT; V: TRBV15
CDR3: ASSLTGGLDTEAF; V: TRBV6-1